The present TCR beta chain was sequenced within a study of CD8 T cells in Susac syndrome. cDNA came from 0.5 to 1 ug RNA primed by random hexamers. TCRdb reprocessed the immunoSEQ multiplex PCR reads via MiXCR and lists one record per CDR3 protein. The data show some 80,000 distinct CDR3 sequences, about 93% seen once. Trimming at V came to 5 bases and at J to 0 bases, leaving 10 bases not matched to a gene. The CDR3 has 17 amino acids. CDR1 and CDR2 (germline): SGHVS, FQNEAQ. The receptor was derived from a human donor in good health. The rearrangement joins TRBV7-8 to TRBJ2-5; 9 bases are a match to TRBD2. Source material: CD8+ T cells from PBMCs. CDR3 residues: CASSLPRTSAYQETQYF. In nucleotides, the CDR3 is TGTGCCAGCAGCCTACCCCGGACTAGCGCATACCAAGAGACCCAGTACTTC.